Shown below are 17 T cell receptor beta chains from a single sample sequenced in a study of breast tumors, draining lymph nodes, adjacent tissues. MiXCR, run by TCRdb on the multiplex PCR reads, gives a single entry per CDR3 protein. This sample yields about 200,000 distinct CDR3 sequences, of which roughly 29% are seen a single time; 4% to 5.5% belongs to the top ten. Axillary draining lymph nodes of breast cancer patients supplied the node samples. Sequencing used axillary lymph node tissue. These receptors came from a female donor with breast cancer. Some clones in this sample may be carry-over from other donors' samples.

This clonotype has a handful of counts. A read error may explain this, as a much larger clone is one base away. The chain links TRBV9 to TRBJ1-6; D perhaps matches TRBD1 (6 bases). The CDR3 runs 18 residues. Germline V CDR1 and CDR2: SGDLS, YYNGEE. CDR3 bases: TGTGCCAGCAGCGCGGGACACAATACCGGCTCCTATACTTCACCCCTCCACTTT. It specifies CASSAGHNTGSYTSPLHF. The variable domain in full, with the rest retrieved from reference TRBV9 and TRBJ1-6, is DSGVTQTPKHLITATGQRVTLRCSPRSGDLSVYWYQQSLDQGLQFLIQYYNGEERAKGNILERFSAQQFPDLHSELNLSSLELGDSALYFCASSAGHNTGSYTSPLHFGNGTRLTVT.

This clonotype was picked up many times. The V and J genes are TRBV20-1 and TRBJ1-5; 9 bases are shared with TRBD1. Germline lookup yields CDR1 DFQATT and CDR2 SNEGSKA (reference sequence). V lost 3 bases and J lost 3; bases outside the gene matches: 3. The CDR3 is 14 amino acids. The CDR3 here is CSARGQGPNQPQHF. The CDR3 bases are TGCAGTGCTAGGGGACAGGGTCCCAATCAGCCCCAGCATTTT.

In its sample, this clonotype was seen many times. The chain couples TRBV5-1 to TRBJ2-3; 9 bases line up with TRBD2. The CDR3 has 16 amino acids. Germline V lookup: CDR1 SGHRS, CDR2 YFSETQ. Trimming removed 4 bases from V and 3 bases from J; junction bases left unmatched: 9. The CDR3: CASSPVAGALTDTQYF. The CDR3 bases are TGCGCCAGCAGCCCCGTAGCGGGAGCCCTGACAGATACGCAGTATTTT. The complete variable domain, with remaining parts taken from reference TRBV5-1 and TRBJ2-3, reads KAGVTQTPRYLIKTRGQQVTLSCSPISGHRSVSWYQQTPGQGLQFLFEYFSETQRNKGNFPGRFSGRQFSNSRSEMNVSTLELGDSALYLCASSPVAGALTDTQYFGPGTRLTVL.

A remark on this clonotype: At one boundary the junction diverges from the germline segment, which might be a read error. This chain uses TRBV30 with TRBJ1-3; D is unresolved. Germline lookup yields CDR1 GTSNPN and CDR2 SVGIG (reference sequence). This CDR3 region has 13 residues. The CDR3 DNA reads TGTGCCTGGAGACTAGGCTCTGGGAACACCATATATTTT. Translated, it gives CAWRLGSGNTIYF.

This clonotype was counted ten times or more. The rearrangement links TRBV19 to TRBJ2-1; a possible D gene is TRBD2 (6 bases). Germline-derived CDR1 and CDR2 are LNHDA and SQIVND (reference sequence). CDR3 length equals 14 residues. The V end lost 5 bases, the J end lost 2 bases, and 10 bases lay between the germline ends. The CDR3 nucleotides are TGTGCCAGTAGTGGGCGGGGCACCTACAATGAGCAGTTCTTC. Protein sequence: CASSGRGTYNEQFF.

The chain uses TRBV5-1 and TRBJ1-5, with D possibly being TRBD1 (5 bases). V was pared by 3 bases and J by 5 bases, with 21 bases between. CDR3 length: 17 amino acids. The germline gives CDR1 SGHRS, CDR2 YFSETQ. The CDR3 reads CASSYRQIQVGDQPQHF. As DNA, the CDR3 is TGCGCCAGCAGCTACAGACAGATACAAGTTGGTGATCAGCCCCAGCATTTT.

A few counts support this clonotype. At one boundary the junction diverges from the germline segment, which might be a read error. This rearrangement joins TRBV6-5 to TRBJ2-3, with a weak D call TRBD1 (6 bases). The CDR3 is 15 residues long. Germline V gives CDR1 MNHEY, CDR2 SVGAGI. The CDR3 DNA sequence: TGTGCCAGCAGTCACTCCAGGGGAAGCACAGATACGCAGTATTTT. Its protein is CASSHSRGSTDTQYF.

This clonotype was picked up many times. The chain joins TRBV20-1 to TRBJ2-3; 8 bases map to TRBD2. With 3 bases clipped from V and 6 bases from J, the junction kept 11 bases outside the gene matches. The CDR3 is 15 residues long. Germline V gene data show CDR1 as DFQATT and CDR2 as SNEGSKA (reference sequence). In DNA form, the CDR3 reads TGCAGTGCTAGTGGGTCGCGGGAGGTCAGGGATACGCAGTATTTT. The encoded protein is CSASGSREVRDTQYF.

The chain combines TRBV9 with TRBJ2-2; D is uncertain. Germline values: CDR1 SGDLS, CDR2 YYNGEE. With 0 bases removed from V and 7 bases from J, the gap between germline ends came to 4 bases. The CDR3 extends over 12 amino acids. Written as DNA, the CDR3 is TGTGCCAGCAGCGTAGGTAACGGGGAGCTGTTTTTT. Translated: CASSVGNGELFF. The whole variable domain, filled in from reference TRBV9 and TRBJ2-2, reads DSGVTQTPKHLITATGQRVTLRCSPRSGDLSVYWYQQSLDQGLQFLIQYYNGEERAKGNILERFSAQQFPDLHSELNLSSLELGDSALYFCASSVGNGELFFGEGSRLTVL.

There are many counts of this clonotype. This rearrangement joins TRBV7-9 to TRBJ2-7; 7 nucleotides agree with TRBD1. V shed 3 bases, J shed 6 bases, and the junction held 2 bases outside the gene matches. Germline values: CDR1 SEHNR, CDR2 FQNEAQ (reference sequence). The CDR3 has 12 amino acids. The CDR3 spells CASSFSGGEQYF. The CDR3 DNA is TGTGCCAGCAGCTTTTCAGGGGGCGAGCAGTACTTC.

The chain carries TRBV6-2 or TRBV6-3 and TRBJ1-3, with no clear D. The germline V and J ends were trimmed by 2 bases and 0 bases, with 5 bases remaining between them. Germline CDR1 MNHEY, CDR2 SVGEGT. CDR3 length: 14 amino acids. The CDR3 DNA follows: TGTGCCAGCAGTTACGACGGCTCTGGAAACACCATATATTTT. Translation: CASSYDGSGNTIYF.

This clonotype was seen ten or more times. The V call is TRBV14, the J call TRBJ2-1; possible D gene TRBD1, 6 bases. CDR3 size: 16 residues. CDR1 and CDR2 from the germline V gene are SGHDN and FVKESK. V was cut by 0 bases and J by 8 bases, with 17 bases left in between. The CDR3 DNA is TGTGCCAGCAGCCAAGAGGGGGCGGTTTCCACCCATGAGCAGTTCTTC. It translates to CASSQEGAVSTHEQFF.

Only a few counts were recorded for this clonotype. The V gene is TRBV18, the J gene TRBJ1-3, with 7 bases lining up with TRBD1. V gave up 3 bases and J gave up 0 bases; unmatched junction bases: 8. Germline values: CDR1 KGHSH, CDR2 LQKENI. This CDR3 is 17 amino acids long. CDR3 loop: CASSPRLDRSSGNTIYF. CDR3 in DNA: TGTGCCAGCTCACCTAGACTGGACAGGAGCTCTGGAAACACCATATATTTT.

This clonotype was observed at least ten times. The gene calls are TRBV20-1 and TRBJ1-6; D remains ambiguous. CDR1 is DFQATT and CDR2 is SNEGSKA in the germline V gene (reference sequence). With 0 bases removed from V and 7 bases from J, the gap between germline ends came to 16 bases. This CDR3 is 16 amino acids long. The CDR3 DNA reads TGCAGTGCTAGAGATCTTGGCGCGCCGGGAAATTCACCCCTCCACTTT. Encoded protein: CSARDLGAPGNSPLHF.

Ten or more counts support this clonotype. The chain carries TRBV2 and TRBJ2-3; no clear D gene. The CDR3 runs to 14 residues. Trimming took off 3 bases at V and 1 base at J, with 8 bases between the two ends. Germline values: CDR1 SNHLY, CDR2 FYNNEI. The chain's CDR3 is CASSDWAGTDTQYF. Written as DNA, the CDR3 is TGTGCCAGCAGTGACTGGGCGGGCACAGATACGCAGTATTTT.

This clonotype was recorded at least ten times. The rearrangement joins TRBV2 to TRBJ1-2; 12 nucleotides agree with TRBD1. The V gene's germline CDR1 is SNHLY and CDR2 FYNNEI. Trimming took 5 bases from V and 7 from J; bases not matched to a gene: 5. This CDR3 region has 14 residues. CDR3 sequence (DNA): TGTGCCAGCAGTCCGGGACAGGGGGCGCTTGGCTACACCTTC. Amino acids: CASSPGQGALGYTF. Full variable domain (missing parts from reference TRBV2 and TRBJ1-2): EPEVTQTPSHQVTQMGQEVILRCVPISNHLYFYWYRQILGQKVEFLVSFYNNEISEKSEIFDDQFSVERPDGSNFTLKIRSTKLEDSAMYFCASSPGQGALGYTFGSGTRLTVV.

The chain couples TRBV11-2 to TRBJ1-6; perhaps TRBD1 as D (6 bases). The CDR3 covers 16 residues. With 6 bases removed from V and 7 bases from J, the gap between germline ends came to 19 bases. Germline assignment: CDR1 SGHAT and CDR2 FQNNGV. The CDR3 spells CASSQTLAGANSPLHF. In DNA form, the CDR3 reads TGTGCCAGCAGTCAAACTCTCGCGGGGGCGAATTCACCCCTCCACTTT.